The entry below describes one TCR beta chain. At one end, the junction sequence differs from germline, possibly due to a read error. Samples each yielded at least 5 micrograms of total RNA. This specimen comes from a study of blood T cells in healthy people across ages. There are 12 residues in the CDR3. Germline V CDR1 and CDR2: SGHNT, YYREEE (reference sequence). Next came a second PCR, run for roughly 7 to 12 cycles, which used a sample-barcoded 5' primer along with a J-beta primer mix. A template-switch adaptor containing 12 random nucleotides labeled each cDNA molecule. TCRdb reprocessed the 5' RACE reads via MiXCR and lists one record per CDR3 protein. The sample lists 750,000 to 850,000 distinct CDR3 sequences; roughly 25% were seen once. The sample also formed part of further work on T cells of mothers and their children.

The source of this sequence is a boy aged 10-17 years in good health. The rearrangement links TRBV5-4 to TRBJ2-1; D possibly uses TRBD1 or TRBD2 (5 bases each). Sample: blood. The CDR3 bases are TGCGCCAGCAGCTTGAATACAGGACTGCAGTTCTTC. Its protein is CASSLNTGLQFF.